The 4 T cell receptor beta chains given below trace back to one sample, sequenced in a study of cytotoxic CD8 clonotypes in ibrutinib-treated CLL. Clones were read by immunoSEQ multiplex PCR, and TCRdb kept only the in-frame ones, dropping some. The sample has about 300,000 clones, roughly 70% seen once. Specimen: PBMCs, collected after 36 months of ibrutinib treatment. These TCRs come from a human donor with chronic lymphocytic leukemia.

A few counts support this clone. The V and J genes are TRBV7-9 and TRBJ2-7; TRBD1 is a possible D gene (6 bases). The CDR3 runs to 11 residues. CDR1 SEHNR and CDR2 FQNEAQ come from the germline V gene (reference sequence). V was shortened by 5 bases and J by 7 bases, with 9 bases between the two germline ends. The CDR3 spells CASSAGTEQYF. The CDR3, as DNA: TGTGCCAGCAGCGCAGGGACAGAGCAGTACTTC.

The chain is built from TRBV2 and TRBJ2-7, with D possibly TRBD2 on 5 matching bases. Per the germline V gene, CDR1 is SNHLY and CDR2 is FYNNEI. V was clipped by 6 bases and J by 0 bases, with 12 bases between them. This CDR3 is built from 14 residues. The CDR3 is CASRVGLPSYEQYF. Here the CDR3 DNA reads TGTGCCAGCAGGGTAGGACTTCCCTCCTACGAGCAGTACTTC. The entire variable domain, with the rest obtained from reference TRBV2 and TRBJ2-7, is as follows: EPEVTQTPSHQVTQMGQEVILRCVPISNHLYFYWYRQILGQKVEFLVSFYNNEISEKSEIFDDQFSVERPDGSNFTLKIRSTKLEDSAMYFCASRVGLPSYEQYFGPGTRLTVT.

CDR3 DNA sequence: TGCAGCGTTGAGTTTGCATGGAGTGAAAAACTGTTTTTT. This translates into CSVEFAWSEKLFF. This chain uses TRBV29-1 with TRBJ1-4; D is ambiguous. The CDR3 loop spans 13 amino acids. Per germline, CDR1 SQVTM and CDR2 ANQGSEA. Trimming took off 3 bases at V and 7 bases at J, with 12 bases between the two ends.

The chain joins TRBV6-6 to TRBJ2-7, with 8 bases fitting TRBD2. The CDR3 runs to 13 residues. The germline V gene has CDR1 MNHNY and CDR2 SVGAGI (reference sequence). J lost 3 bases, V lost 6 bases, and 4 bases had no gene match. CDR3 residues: CASSLRGGYEQYF. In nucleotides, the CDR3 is TGTGCCAGCAGCCTACGGGGGGGCTACGAGCAGTACTTC.